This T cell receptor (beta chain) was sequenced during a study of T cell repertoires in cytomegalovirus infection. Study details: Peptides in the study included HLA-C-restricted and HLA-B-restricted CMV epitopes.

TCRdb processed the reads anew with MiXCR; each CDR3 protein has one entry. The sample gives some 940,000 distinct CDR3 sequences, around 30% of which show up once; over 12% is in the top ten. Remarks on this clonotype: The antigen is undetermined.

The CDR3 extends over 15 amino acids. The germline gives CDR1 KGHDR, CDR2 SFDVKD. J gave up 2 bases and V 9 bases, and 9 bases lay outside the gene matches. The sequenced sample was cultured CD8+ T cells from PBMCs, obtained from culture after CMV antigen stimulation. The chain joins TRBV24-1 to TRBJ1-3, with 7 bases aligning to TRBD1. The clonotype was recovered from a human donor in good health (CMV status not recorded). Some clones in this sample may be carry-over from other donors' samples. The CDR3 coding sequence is TGTGCCACCGAAACAGGGGACCCCACTGGAAACACCATATATTTT. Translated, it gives CATETGDPTGNTIYF.